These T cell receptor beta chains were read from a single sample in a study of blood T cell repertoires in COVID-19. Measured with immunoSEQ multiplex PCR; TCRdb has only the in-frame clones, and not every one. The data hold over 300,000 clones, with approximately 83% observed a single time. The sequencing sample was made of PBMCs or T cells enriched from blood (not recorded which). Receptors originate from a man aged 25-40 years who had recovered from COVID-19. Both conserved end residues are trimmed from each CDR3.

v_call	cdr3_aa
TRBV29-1	SVGEETQY
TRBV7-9	ASSPGRFSAGLDEQY
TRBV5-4	ASSMEPGGNQPQH
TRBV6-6	ASRGGGTNYGYT
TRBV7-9	ASSNRARGADYGYT
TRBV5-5	ASSLSVTNTEAF
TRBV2	ASSNHRALEY
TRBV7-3	ASSPGQASGANVLT
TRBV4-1	ASSQVRASGGPINLF
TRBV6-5	AGFRRGDTEAF
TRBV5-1	ASSLAQVTGELF
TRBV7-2	ASSPGTSGARD
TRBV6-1	ASSEALRDTQY
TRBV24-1	ATSDLSDEQF
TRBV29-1	SVATGGDEQY
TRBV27	ASSPRLADVGTQY
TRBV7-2	ASSYRGSGETQY
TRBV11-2	ASSPPTGQPQH
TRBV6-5	ASSYNRGPSEQY
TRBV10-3	ATSKGQGANTEAF
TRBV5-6	ASSSGHLATEQY
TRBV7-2	ASSQRTSGSWETQY
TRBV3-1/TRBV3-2	ASSQGQVDYGYT
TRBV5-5	ASSFETAGFVTQY
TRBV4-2	ASSQDSGASYNEQF
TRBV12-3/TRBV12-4	ASSERGTQY
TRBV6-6	ASLKGWETDTQY
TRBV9	ASSGMGYAGGNEKLF
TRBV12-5	ASGRGGLNTEAF
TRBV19	ASSIGPGRMNTEAF
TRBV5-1	ASSSGTGGYTEAF
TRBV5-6	ASSLGQAFYGYT
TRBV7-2	ASSLGDSRYDQPQH
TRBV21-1	ASSKAPTGASYNEQF
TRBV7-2	ASRLGDTQY
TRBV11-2	ASSFTQSGGSTDTQY
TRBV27	ASRRPGTGVLNSPLH
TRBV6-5	ASSYKGDRGNSPLH
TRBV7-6	ASSLGGQNTDTQY
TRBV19	ASSMIGGAYNEQF
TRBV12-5	ASGAVGGYGYT
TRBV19	ASSMVLRTSNSSTDTQY
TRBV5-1	ASSPTGSSDTQY
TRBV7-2	ASSSPTESAKAQH
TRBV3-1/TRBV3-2	ASSQDSHRGRSEAF
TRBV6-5	ASMRDSNQPQH
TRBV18	ASSPNTGLQPQH
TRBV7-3	ASSLESRSRAGYT
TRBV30	AWSVGGSYEQY
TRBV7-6	ASSQQETQY
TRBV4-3	ASSQGPADGYT
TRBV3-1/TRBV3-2	ASSPFGGATTYNEQF
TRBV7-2	ASSQMWGGTEAF